This entry lists 32 T cell receptor beta chains sequenced from one sample in a study. TCRdb independently ran MiXCR on the 5' RACE reads; one entry per CDR3 protein. The sample comprises about 8,000 distinct CDR3 sequences, roughly 50% of which are singletons, and approximately 6.8% rests with the top ten. The sorted Tregs were CD4+CD25+CD127-/low cells. The specimen sequenced was Tregs sorted from a lymph node. These receptors all come from a female donor with breast cancer.

V and J are TRBV7-9 and TRBJ1-4, with a weak D call TRBD1 (6 bases). V was shortened by 5 bases and J by 8 bases, with 18 bases between the two germline ends. The CDR3 has 15 amino acids. Germline V gene lookup returns CDR1 SEHNR and CDR2 FQNEAQ (reference sequence). CDR3 DNA: TGTGCCAGCAGCGGGACCGGGACAAGTGGGGAAAAACTGTTTTTT. Its protein product is CASSGTGTSGEKLFF.

The V call is TRBV20-1, the J call TRBJ2-1; no reliable D call. Looked up from germline, CDR1 is DFQATT and CDR2 is SNEGSKA (reference sequence). The V and J ends lost 1 base and 3 bases respectively, with 10 bases between them. The CDR3 has 14 amino acids. CDR3: CSARALGGYNEQFF. CDR3 sequence (DNA): TGCAGTGCTAGAGCGCTAGGTGGCTACAATGAGCAGTTCTTC.

Only a few counts were recorded for this clonotype. This chain connects TRBV29-1 to TRBJ1-2, with a tentative D call TRBD1 (6 bases). CDR3 length equals 12 residues. CDR1 and CDR2 (germline): SQVTM, ANQGSEA. The V and J ends lost 6 bases and 2 bases respectively, with 10 bases between them. Written as DNA, the CDR3 is TGCAGCGTCGCGACAGGAAACTATGGCTACACCTTC. The encoded protein is CSVATGNYGYTF.

The chain joins TRBV20-1 to TRBJ1-2; tentatively, D is TRBD1 (5 bases). V lost 0 bases, J lost 4 bases, and 9 bases lay in between. Germline values: CDR1 DFQATT, CDR2 SNEGSKA (reference sequence). CDR3 length: 13 residues. CDR3 loop: CSARDRGGYGYTF. DNA of the CDR3: TGCAGTGCTAGAGATCGCGGGGGCTATGGCTACACCTTC.

CDR3 nucleotide sequence: TGTGCCAGCAGTGTCGGCGGACAGTACTACGAGCAGTACTTC. This sequence encodes CASSVGGQYYEQYF. This chain connects TRBV12-3 or TRBV12-4 to TRBJ2-7; D is possibly TRBD1 (6 bases). V was shortened by 5 bases and J by 3 bases, with 14 bases between the two germline ends. The CDR3 covers 14 residues.

This clonotype showed up just a few times. V gene TRBV12-3 or TRBV12-4 combines with J gene TRBJ1-4; D might be TRBD1 (5 bases). The V end was cut by 6 bases, the J end by 7 bases, with 12 bases between. This CDR3 has 13 amino acids. This CDR3 is CASSDRELEKLFF. In nucleotides, the CDR3 is TGTGCCAGCAGCGACAGAGAACTTGAAAAACTGTTTTTT.

About this clonotype itself: Relative to the germline gene, one junction end is altered; a read error may explain this. This chain connects TRBV7-9 to TRBJ1-4, with D uncertain. Germline lookup yields CDR1 SEHNR and CDR2 FQNEAQ (reference sequence). The CDR3 runs to 16 residues. DNA for the CDR3: TGTGCCAGCAGCTTCAAGAACCGAGCAACTAATGAAAGACTGTTTTTT. Translation: CASSFKNRATNERLFF.

This clonotype has more than one count but fewer than ten. V is TRBV7-3 and J is TRBJ2-5, with D uncertain. Looked up from germline, CDR1 is SGHTA and CDR2 is FQGTGA. The CDR3 has 13 amino acids. The V and J ends lost 2 bases and 3 bases respectively, with 7 bases between them. The CDR3 sequence: CASSLLTKETQYF. Written as DNA, the CDR3 is TGTGCCAGCAGCTTATTGACGAAAGAGACCCAGTACTTC.

The chain couples TRBV28 to TRBJ2-7; D is undetermined. V lost 2 bases, J lost 6 bases, and 11 bases lay in between. Germline CDR1 and CDR2: MDHEN and SYDVKM. This CDR3 has 13 amino acids. Written as DNA, the CDR3 is TGTGCCAGCAGTTTAGTCAGGACCCCCGAGCAGTACTTC. It encodes CASSLVRTPEQYF.

This clonotype was seen only a few times. The rearrangement joins TRBV27 to TRBJ2-1, with D uncertain. The CDR3 has 12 amino acids. The V gene's germline CDR1 is MNHEY and CDR2 SMNVEV (reference sequence). V was shortened by 2 bases and J by 6 bases, with 5 bases between the two germline ends. The CDR3 DNA reads TGTGCCAGCAGTTTAAGGTCCAATGAGCAGTTCTTC. It yields the protein CASSLRSNEQFF.

The CDR3 nucleotides are TGTGCCAGCAGCTTGGATTCCAGCTTATATTCCTACAATGAGCAGTTCTTC. Protein sequence: CASSLDSSLYSYNEQFF. This chain joins TRBV5-4 and TRBJ2-1; D is unresolved. The CDR3 runs 17 residues. V gave up 0 bases and J gave up 1 base, with 14 bases separating them. CDR1 and CDR2 from the germline V gene are SGHNT and YYREEE (reference sequence).

This sequence joins TRBV20-1 and TRBJ1-1, with D unclear. The CDR3 has 14 amino acids. V dropped 0 bases and J dropped 7 bases, with 15 bases sitting between them. Germline-derived CDR1 and CDR2 are DFQATT and SNEGSKA (reference sequence). CDR3 DNA: TGCAGTGCTAGAGATTTCGGACGGAGTTATGAAGCTTTCTTT. This translates into CSARDFGRSYEAFF.

The chain employs TRBV5-3 and TRBJ1-5; TRBD1 is a possible D gene (6 bases). TRBV5-3 is given ORF status, its function remaining uncertain. V was trimmed by 3 bases and J by 7 bases, leaving 17 bases between them. The CDR3 is 15 amino acids. The CDR3 coding sequence is TGTGCCAGAAGCTCTGGTATCAGGGGTAGGCAGCCCCAGCATTTT. This gives the protein CARSSGIRGRQPQHF.

This chain joins TRBV4-2 and TRBJ2-6, with D perhaps TRBD2 (5 bases). The CDR3 totals 15 residues. CDR1 LGHNA and CDR2 YNFKEQ come from the germline V gene. Trimming took 0 bases from V and 4 from J, leaving 7 bases between them. In nucleotides, the CDR3 is TGTGCCAGCAGCCAAGAGAAGCGGGGGGCCAACGTCCTGACTTTC. Translated, it gives CASSQEKRGANVLTF.

Concerning this clonotype: The junction differs from germline at one of its ends, possibly a read error. This chain joins TRBV5-1 and TRBJ2-5; 7 bases line up with TRBD1. The CDR3 consists of 13 residues. The germline CDR1 and CDR2 sequences are SGHRS and YFSETQ. Here the CDR3 DNA reads TGCGCCAGCAGCCCTGACAGGGTAGAGGCCCAGTACTTC. Protein: CASSPDRVEAQYF.

The chain couples TRBV6-2 or TRBV6-3 to TRBJ2-3; possibly TRBD2 for D (6 bases). This CDR3 comprises 14 residues. Trimming shortened V by 2 bases and J by 3 bases, and 9 bases separated the two germline ends. Germline V lookup: CDR1 MNHEY, CDR2 SVGEGT. This CDR3 reads CASSYTGETDTQYF. The CDR3, as DNA: TGTGCCAGCAGTTACACGGGAGAAACAGATACGCAGTATTTT.

The chain couples TRBV7-6 to TRBJ1-2; 7 bases fit TRBD1. Per the germline V gene, CDR1 is SGHVS and CDR2 is FNYEAQ. V dropped 5 bases and J dropped 7; count of bases not matched to a gene: 10. This CDR3 has 14 amino acids. The DNA for the CDR3 is TGTGCCAGCAGCCCAGACTCGACAGGGATTGGCTACACCTTC. This codes for CASSPDSTGIGYTF.

This chain uses TRBV6-5 with TRBJ2-5, with D unresolved. CDR1 is MNHEY, CDR2 SVGAGI, per germline. This CDR3 region has 14 residues. V lost 7 bases and J 1 base, leaving 13 bases between the germline ends. CDR3 DNA sequence: TGTGCCAGCAAACGCGGAGTAGTCCAAGAGACCCAGTACTTC. The encoded protein is CASKRGVVQETQYF.

In its sample, this clonotype was seen once. This sequence joins TRBV27 and TRBJ2-1; D uncertain. CDR3 length: 16 amino acids. Germline lookup yields CDR1 MNHEY and CDR2 SMNVEV (reference sequence). The germline V and J ends were trimmed by 4 bases and 0 bases, with 13 bases remaining between them. The CDR3 here is CASSYTGPDSYNEQFF. CDR3 DNA sequence: TGTGCCAGCAGTTACACCGGGCCAGACTCCTACAATGAGCAGTTCTTC.

The chain carries TRBV2 and TRBJ2-3; D is undetermined. Germline V gene lookup returns CDR1 SNHLY and CDR2 FYNNEI. V lost 7 bases and J lost 1, with 9 bases in between. This CDR3 has 13 residues. CDR3: CASNSIRTDTQYF. The CDR3 DNA sequence: TGTGCCAGCAACAGCATCCGCACAGATACGCAGTATTTT.

V is TRBV4-3 and J is TRBJ2-2; no definite D call. V lost 0 bases to trimming and J lost 6 bases, with 14 bases between them. The CDR3 is 16 amino acids. The germline gives CDR1 LGHNA, CDR2 YSLEER. The CDR3 DNA follows: TGCGCCAGCAGCCAAGACATGGTAGAATTCCCCGGGGAGCTGTTTTTT. This sequence encodes CASSQDMVEFPGELFF.

Regarding this clonotype: At one boundary the junction diverges from the germline segment, which might be a read error. This chain links TRBV4-1 with TRBJ2-7, with 8 bases aligning to TRBD2. From germline, CDR1 is MGHRA and CDR2 YSYEKL. The CDR3 totals 16 residues. Written as DNA, the CDR3 is TGTGCCAGCAGCCGGGGGGGGAGAACGCGCTCCTACGAGCAGTACTTC. Its translation is CASSRGGRTRSYEQYF.

This clonotype was counted a few times. The chain carries TRBV20-1 and TRBJ2-5; 9 bases are shared with TRBD2. The CDR3 covers 13 residues. The germline V gene encodes CDR1 DFQATT and CDR2 SNEGSKA (reference sequence). J lost 5 bases, V lost 5 bases, and 6 bases had no gene match. CDR3 in DNA: TGCAGTGCTGATAGCGGGAGCGGGGAGACCCAGTACTTC. It yields the protein CSADSGSGETQYF.

This clonotype was counted only a few times. The chain is built from TRBV4-2 and TRBJ2-1; no clear D gene. This CDR3 spans 14 amino acids. V lost 1 base to trimming and J lost 8 bases, with 12 bases between them. The V gene's germline CDR1 is LGHNA and CDR2 YNFKEQ. DNA for the CDR3: TGTGCCAGCAGCCAAGCGACTCCTCCCGATGAGCAGTTCTTC. It specifies CASSQATPPDEQFF.

The rearrangement uses TRBV10-3 and TRBJ2-3, with 10 bases aligning to TRBD2. V gave up 2 bases and J gave up 4 bases; unmatched junction bases: 6. Looked up from germline, CDR1 is ENHRY and CDR2 is SYGVKD. This CDR3 comprises 16 residues. Here the CDR3 reads CAISERLAGESDTQYF. Here the CDR3 DNA reads TGTGCCATCAGTGAGAGGCTAGCGGGAGAATCAGATACGCAGTATTTT.

Only a few counts were recorded for this clonotype. The chain links TRBV6-2 or TRBV6-3 to TRBJ2-6, with 9 bases that match TRBD2. Germline V lookup: CDR1 MNHEY, CDR2 SVGEGT. The V segment lost 5 bases and the J segment 2 bases; nucleotides outside the gene matches: 4. This CDR3 region has 16 residues. The CDR3 DNA sequence: TGTGCCAGCAGTCAGATAGCGGGAGCTGGGGCCAACGTCCTGACTTTC. Its translation: CASSQIAGAGANVLTF.

This clonotype has just a few counts. The chain is built from TRBV29-1 and TRBJ2-1; D is undetermined. CDR1 is SQVTM, CDR2 ANQGSEA, per germline. This CDR3 is built from 14 residues. Between the trimmed V and J ends, which lost 0 bases and 13 bases, there was a span of 19 bases. The CDR3 here is CSVEDRWRSKSQFF. In nucleotides, the CDR3 is TGCAGCGTTGAAGATCGGTGGCGCTCAAAGTCACAGTTCTTC.

The rearrangement joins TRBV27 to TRBJ1-1; D call uncertain. The CDR3 sequence is 14 residues long. Germline V gene sequence: CDR1 MNHEY, CDR2 SMNVEV (reference sequence). V lost 2 bases to trimming and J lost 7 bases, with 14 bases between them. CDR3 sequence reads: CASSLGRGVGEAFF. The CDR3 DNA reads as TGTGCCAGCAGTTTAGGACGCGGGGTTGGTGAAGCTTTCTTT.

The sample holds a few counts of this clonotype. The chain links TRBV5-1 to TRBJ2-2, with D perhaps being TRBD1 or TRBD2 (5 bases each). V lost 0 bases and J 1 base, leaving 10 bases between the germline ends. This CDR3 spans 16 amino acids. The germline V gene has CDR1 SGHRS and CDR2 YFSETQ. DNA for the CDR3: TGCGCCAGCAGCTTGGTCGGGACGGTGAACACCGGGGAGCTGTTTTTT. Translating it yields CASSLVGTVNTGELFF.

The gene calls are TRBV7-2 and TRBJ2-1; the match to TRBD2 covers 12 bases. The CDR3 runs 15 residues. Trimming cost V 5 bases and J 8 bases; bases outside gene matches: 7. Germline CDR1 is SGHTA and CDR2 is FQGNSA. CDR3 region: CASSLTSGSIHEQFF. The DNA for the CDR3 is TGTGCCAGCAGCCTGACTAGCGGGAGTATCCATGAGCAGTTCTTC.

Here the CDR3 reads CASSPLYGRFGEQYV. In DNA, the CDR3 is TGTGCCAGCTCCCCCCTCTACGGGAGGTTCGGCGAGCAGTACGTC. The V and J genes are TRBV18 and TRBJ2-7; TRBD2 aligns across 7 bases. V was pared by 6 bases and J by 6 bases, with 14 bases of the junction left unmatched. Germline CDR1 KGHSH, CDR2 LQKENI. This CDR3 spans 15 amino acids.

The table lists this clonotype with a few counts. The chain recombines TRBV4-3 with TRBJ2-7; D uncertain. Germline CDR1 LGHNA, CDR2 YSLEER. CDR3 size: 14 residues. Trimming took off 2 bases at V and 3 bases at J, with 11 bases between the two ends. The CDR3 reads CASSQSLTSYEQYF. The DNA of the CDR3 is TGCGCCAGCAGCCAAAGCTTGACCAGCTACGAGCAGTACTTC.